This T cell receptor beta chain was profiled in a study of blood T cell repertoires in COVID-19. For the study at large: Acute and convalescent COVID-19 samples came from the United States, Italy and Spain. Sample material is recorded as cDNA or gDNA derived from T cells, B-cell-depleted T cells, or PBMCs.

Only in-frame clones appear in the TCRdb table, and some are missing; sequencing was by immunoSEQ multiplex PCR. The sample gives 110,000 to 150,000 clones, approximately 90% of which show up once; roughly 3.2% is in the top ten. This CDR3 contains 18 residues. The V and J ends lost 0 bases and 6 bases, in that order; junction bases with no gene match: 14. CDR1 is LNHNV and CDR2 is YYDKDF in the germline V gene (reference sequence). This sequence was found in a woman aged 55-70 years with active COVID-19. The specimen sequenced was peripheral blood. The chain uses TRBV15 and TRBJ2-7; TRBD2 matches 10 bases. The DNA of the CDR3 is TGTGCCACCAGCAGAGATATTATATTAGCGGGAGGTAGGTTCGAGCAGTACTTC. Its translation is CATSRDIILAGGRFEQYF.